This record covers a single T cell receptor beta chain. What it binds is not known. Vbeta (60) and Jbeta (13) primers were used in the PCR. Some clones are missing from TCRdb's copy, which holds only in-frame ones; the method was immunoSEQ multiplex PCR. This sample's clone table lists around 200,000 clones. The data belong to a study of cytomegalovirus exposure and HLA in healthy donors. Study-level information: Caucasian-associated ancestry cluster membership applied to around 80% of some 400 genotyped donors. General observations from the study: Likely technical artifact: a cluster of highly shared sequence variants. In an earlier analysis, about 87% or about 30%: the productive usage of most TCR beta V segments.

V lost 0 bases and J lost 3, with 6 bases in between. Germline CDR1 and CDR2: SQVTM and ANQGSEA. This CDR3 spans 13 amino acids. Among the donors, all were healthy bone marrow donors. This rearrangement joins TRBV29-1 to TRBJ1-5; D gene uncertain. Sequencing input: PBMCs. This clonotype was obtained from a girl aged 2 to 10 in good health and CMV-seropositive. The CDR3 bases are TGCAGCGTTGAAGAACAAGACAATCAGCCCCAGCATTTT. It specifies CSVEEQDNQPQHF.